Included here is one T cell receptor beta chain sequence, with context. Its target is not known. These data are taken from a study of graft-versus-host responses after intestinal transplantation. On the study more broadly: Among the recipients, transplants were multivisceral, liver-intestinal, or isolated intestinal. For around 3 years after anti-thymocyte globulin induction, all recipients took tacrolimus and steroids.

From germline, CDR1 is MGHRA and CDR2 YSYEKL. Germline trimming cut 1 base from V and 8 bases from J; bases unmatched to any gene: 4. There are 14 residues in the CDR3. General observations from the study: The recipient marrow held GvH clones, and some of them showed up first in ileum or blood. GvH clone levels peaked in circulation, and this peak was associated with early post-transplant HvG declines.

Only in-frame clones appear in the TCRdb table, and some are missing; sequencing was by immunoSEQ multiplex PCR. The table shows roughly 30,000 clones, with around 83% occurring only once. The TCR sequence derives from a human donor who received an intestinal transplant. The input for sequencing was unstimulated CD8+ T cells sorted from spleen or lymph node cells, taken before intestinal transplant. The genes are TRBV4-1 and TRBJ1-5; 8 nucleotides agree with TRBD1. DNA of the CDR3: TGCGCCAGCAGCCAAGGTAACAGGGGGGAGCCCCAGCATTTT. Protein: CASSQGNRGEPQHF.